This TCR beta chain is drawn from a study of blood T cell repertoires in COVID-19. Study at large: The United States, Italy and Spain supplied acute and convalescent COVID-19 samples. T cells, B-cell-depleted T cells, or PBMCs supplied cDNA or gDNA.

V lost 0 bases to trimming and J lost 3 bases; unmatched junction nucleotides: 4. The CDR3 spans 15 residues. From germline, CDR1 is KGHSH and CDR2 LQKENI. Per the original methods: It was from reference gene primer amplification that nucleated cell counts were estimated. TCRdb's table, derived via immunoSEQ multiplex PCR, lists solely in-frame clones and lacks some. V, J and clone size reflect that table, while D and trimming were determined from the DNA. The sample holds fewer than 110,000 clones; 87% are singletons and the top ten take more than 5.5%. Sequenced input: peripheral blood. The receptor comes from a human donor in a cohort sampled during active COVID-19. The chain joins TRBV18 to TRBJ2-7, with TRBD1 matching over 8 bases. This CDR3 is CASSPPGRGLYEQYF. The CDR3 DNA reads TGTGCCAGCTCACCACCGGGCAGGGGGCTCTACGAGCAGTACTTC.